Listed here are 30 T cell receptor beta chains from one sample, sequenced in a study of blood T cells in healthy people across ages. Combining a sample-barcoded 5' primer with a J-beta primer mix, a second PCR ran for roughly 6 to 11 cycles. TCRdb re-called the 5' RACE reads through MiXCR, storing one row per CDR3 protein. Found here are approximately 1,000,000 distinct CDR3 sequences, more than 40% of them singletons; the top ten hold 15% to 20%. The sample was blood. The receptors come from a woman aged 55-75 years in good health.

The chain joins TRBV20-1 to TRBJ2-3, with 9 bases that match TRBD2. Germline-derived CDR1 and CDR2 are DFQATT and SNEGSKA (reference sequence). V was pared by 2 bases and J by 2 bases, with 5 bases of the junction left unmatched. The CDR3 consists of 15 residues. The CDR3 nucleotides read TGCAGTGCTAGAAGAGCGGGAGGCTTCACAGATACGCAGTATTTT. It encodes CSARRAGGFTDTQYF.

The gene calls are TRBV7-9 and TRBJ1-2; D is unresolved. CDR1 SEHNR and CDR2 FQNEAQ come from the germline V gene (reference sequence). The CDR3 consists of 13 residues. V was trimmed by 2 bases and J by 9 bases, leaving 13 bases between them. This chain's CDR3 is CASSLKSIERYTF. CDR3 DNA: TGTGCCAGCAGCTTAAAATCCATTGAGCGCTACACCTTC.

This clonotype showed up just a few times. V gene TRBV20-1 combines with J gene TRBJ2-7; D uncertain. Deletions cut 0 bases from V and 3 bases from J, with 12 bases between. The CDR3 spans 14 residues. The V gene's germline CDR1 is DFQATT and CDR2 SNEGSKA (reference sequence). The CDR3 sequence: CSARDPDSLYEQYF. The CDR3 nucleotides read TGCAGTGCTAGAGACCCAGACTCCCTCTACGAGCAGTACTTC.

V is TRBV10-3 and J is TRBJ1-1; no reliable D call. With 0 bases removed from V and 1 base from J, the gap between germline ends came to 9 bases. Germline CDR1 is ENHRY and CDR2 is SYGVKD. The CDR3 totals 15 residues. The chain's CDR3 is CAISESRRPNTEAFF. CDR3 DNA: TGTGCCATCAGTGAGTCGCGACGGCCGAACACTGAAGCTTTCTTT.

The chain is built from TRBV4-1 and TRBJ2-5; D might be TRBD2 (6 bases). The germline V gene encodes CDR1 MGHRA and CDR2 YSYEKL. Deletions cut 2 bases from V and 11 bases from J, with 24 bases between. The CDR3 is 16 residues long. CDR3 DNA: TGCGCCAGCAGCCAACAAAGCGGGTCGGCCTTGTTGCAGCAGTACTTC. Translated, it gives CASSQQSGSALLQQYF.

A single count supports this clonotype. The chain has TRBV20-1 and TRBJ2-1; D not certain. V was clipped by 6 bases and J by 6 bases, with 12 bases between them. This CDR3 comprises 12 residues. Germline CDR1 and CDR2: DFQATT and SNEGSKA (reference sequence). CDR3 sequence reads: CSARWSSNEQFF. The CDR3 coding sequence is TGCAGTGCCAGATGGTCGTCCAATGAGCAGTTCTTC.

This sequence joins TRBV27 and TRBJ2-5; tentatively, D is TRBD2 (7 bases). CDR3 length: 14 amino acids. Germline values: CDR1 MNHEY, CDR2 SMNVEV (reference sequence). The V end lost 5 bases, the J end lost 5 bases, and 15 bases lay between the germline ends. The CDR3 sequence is CASSRGAWGETQYF. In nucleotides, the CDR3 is TGTGCCAGCAGTCGGGGGGCTTGGGGGGAGACCCAGTACTTC.

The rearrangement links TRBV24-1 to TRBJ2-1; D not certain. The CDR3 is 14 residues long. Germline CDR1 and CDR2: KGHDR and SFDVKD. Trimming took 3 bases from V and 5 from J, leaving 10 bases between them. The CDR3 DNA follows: TGTGCCACCAGTGATACGGGCCTCGACAATGAGCAGTTCTTC. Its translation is CATSDTGLDNEQFF.

The CDR3 is CASSKTGANTEAFF. CDR3 sequence (DNA): TGTGCCAGCAGTAAGACAGGGGCAAACACTGAAGCTTTCTTT. This rearrangement joins TRBV12-3 or TRBV12-4 to TRBJ1-1, with 8 bases aligning to TRBD1. The CDR3 runs to 14 residues. Trimming took 5 bases from V and 2 from J; bases not matched to a gene: 4.

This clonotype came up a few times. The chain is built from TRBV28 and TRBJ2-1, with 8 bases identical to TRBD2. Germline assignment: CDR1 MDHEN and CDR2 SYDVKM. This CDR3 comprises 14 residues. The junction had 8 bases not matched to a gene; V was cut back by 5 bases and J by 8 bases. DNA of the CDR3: TGTGCCAGCAGTACAGGGACTAGATTATATGAGCAGTTCTTC. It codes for CASSTGTRLYEQFF.

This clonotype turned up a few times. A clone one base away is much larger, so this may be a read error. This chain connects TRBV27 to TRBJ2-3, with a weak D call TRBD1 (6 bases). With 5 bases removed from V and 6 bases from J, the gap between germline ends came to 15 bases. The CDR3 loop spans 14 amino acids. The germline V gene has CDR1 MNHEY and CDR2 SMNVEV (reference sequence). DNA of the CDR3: TGTGCCAGCAGTGTACTTGGGGGCGGGGATACGCAGTATTTT. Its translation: CASSVLGGGDTQYF.

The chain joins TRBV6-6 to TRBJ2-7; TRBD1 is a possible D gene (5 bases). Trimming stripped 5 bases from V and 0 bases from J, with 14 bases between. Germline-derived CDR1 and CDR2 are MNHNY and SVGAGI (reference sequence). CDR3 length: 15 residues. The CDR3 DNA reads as TGTGCCAGCAGTAAACGACAGTTAAGCTCCTACGAGCAGTACTTC. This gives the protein CASSKRQLSSYEQYF.

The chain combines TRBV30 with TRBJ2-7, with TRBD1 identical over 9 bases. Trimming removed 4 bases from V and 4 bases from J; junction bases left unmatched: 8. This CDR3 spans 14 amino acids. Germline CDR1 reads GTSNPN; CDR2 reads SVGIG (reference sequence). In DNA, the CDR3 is TGTGCCTGGATTAGACAGGGGGGTTTTTACGAGCAGTACTTC. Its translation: CAWIRQGGFYEQYF.

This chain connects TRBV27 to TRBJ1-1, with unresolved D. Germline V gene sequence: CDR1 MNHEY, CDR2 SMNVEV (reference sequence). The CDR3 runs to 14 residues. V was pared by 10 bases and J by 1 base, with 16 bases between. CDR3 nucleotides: TGTGCCACCAGAGATTTGGTTTCGAACACTGAAGCTTTCTTT. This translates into CATRDLVSNTEAFF.

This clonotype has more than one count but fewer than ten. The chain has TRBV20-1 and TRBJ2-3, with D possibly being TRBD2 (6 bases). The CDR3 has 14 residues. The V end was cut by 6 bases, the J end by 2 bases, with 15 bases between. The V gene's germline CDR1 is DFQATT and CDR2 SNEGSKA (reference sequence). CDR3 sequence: CSARGTAFTDTQYF. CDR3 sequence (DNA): TGCAGTGCCCGGGGGACGGCTTTCACAGATACGCAGTATTTT.

CDR3 DNA sequence: TGTGCCAGCAGTGGACCGATGGGGGCGATCGGGAACACTGAAGCTTTCTTT. This translates into CASSGPMGAIGNTEAFF. This sequence joins TRBV25-1 and TRBJ1-1, with D perhaps matching TRBD1 (6 bases). V was shortened by 4 bases and J by 1 base, with 19 bases between the two germline ends. CDR3 length equals 17 residues. Germline assignment: CDR1 MGHDK and CDR2 SYGVNS.

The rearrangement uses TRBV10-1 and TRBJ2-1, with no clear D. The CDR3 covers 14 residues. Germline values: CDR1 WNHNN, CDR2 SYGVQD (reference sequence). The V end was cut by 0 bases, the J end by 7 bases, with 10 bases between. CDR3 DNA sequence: TGCGCCAGCAGTGAGTCGTTAGTGGGGAATGAGCAGTTCTTC. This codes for CASSESLVGNEQFF.

The CDR3 protein is CASSEDGGIGEQFF. The CDR3 DNA is TGTGCCAGCAGCGAGGATGGGGGAATCGGGGAGCAGTTCTTC. The J gene is TRBJ2-1, the V gene TRBV9; D may match TRBD1 or TRBD2 (5 bases each). The CDR3 contains 14 residues. Deletions cut 3 bases from V and 10 bases from J, with 17 bases between. Per the germline V gene, CDR1 is SGDLS and CDR2 is YYNGEE.

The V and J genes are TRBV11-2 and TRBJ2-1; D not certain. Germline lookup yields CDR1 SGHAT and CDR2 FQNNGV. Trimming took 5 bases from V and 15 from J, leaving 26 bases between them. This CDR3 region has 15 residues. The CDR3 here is CASSAETAPSRPRFF. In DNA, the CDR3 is TGTGCCAGCAGCGCCGAAACAGCTCCCTCGCGGCCGCGGTTCTTC.

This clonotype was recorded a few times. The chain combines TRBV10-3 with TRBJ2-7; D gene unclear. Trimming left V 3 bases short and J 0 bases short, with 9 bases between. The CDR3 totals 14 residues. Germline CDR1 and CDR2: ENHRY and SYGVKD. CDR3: CAISDPNGSYEQYF. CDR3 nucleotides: TGTGCCATCAGTGACCCCAACGGCTCCTACGAGCAGTACTTC.

Written as DNA, the CDR3 is TGTGCCAGCAGTTTTCGGACTAGCGGGAGAAGGGGCACAGATACGCAGTATTTT. Amino acids: CASSFRTSGRRGTDTQYF. The chain couples TRBV27 to TRBJ2-3; 13 bases are a match to TRBD2. The CDR3 has 18 amino acids. With 3 bases clipped from V and 1 base from J, the junction kept 7 bases outside the gene matches. CDR1 is MNHEY and CDR2 is SMNVEV in the germline V gene (reference sequence).

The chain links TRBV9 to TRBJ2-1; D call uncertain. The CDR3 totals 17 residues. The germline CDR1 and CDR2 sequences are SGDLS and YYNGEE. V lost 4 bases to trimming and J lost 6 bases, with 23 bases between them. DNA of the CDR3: TGTGCCAGCAGCTTGTCCCCCGGGCAGGCCGTCGGCAATGAGCAGTTCTTC. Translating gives CASSLSPGQAVGNEQFF.

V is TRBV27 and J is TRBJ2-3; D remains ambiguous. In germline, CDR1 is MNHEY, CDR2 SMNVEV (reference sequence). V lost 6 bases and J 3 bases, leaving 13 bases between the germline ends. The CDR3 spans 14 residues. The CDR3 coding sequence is TGTGCCAGCAGCATTGGACCCTTTACAGATACGCAGTATTTT. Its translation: CASSIGPFTDTQYF.

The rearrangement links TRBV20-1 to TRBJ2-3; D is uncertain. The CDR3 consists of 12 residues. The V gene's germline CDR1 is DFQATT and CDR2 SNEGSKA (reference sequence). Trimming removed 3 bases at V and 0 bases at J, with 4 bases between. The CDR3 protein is CSASESTDTQYF. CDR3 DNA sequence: TGCAGTGCTAGTGAAAGCACAGATACGCAGTATTTT.

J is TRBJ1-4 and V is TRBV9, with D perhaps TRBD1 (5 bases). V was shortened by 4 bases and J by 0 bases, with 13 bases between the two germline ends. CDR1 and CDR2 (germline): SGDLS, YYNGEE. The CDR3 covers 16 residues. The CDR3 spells CASSSGTSATNEKLFF. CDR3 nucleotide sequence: TGTGCCAGCAGCTCCGGGACTTCCGCAACTAATGAAAAACTGTTTTTT.

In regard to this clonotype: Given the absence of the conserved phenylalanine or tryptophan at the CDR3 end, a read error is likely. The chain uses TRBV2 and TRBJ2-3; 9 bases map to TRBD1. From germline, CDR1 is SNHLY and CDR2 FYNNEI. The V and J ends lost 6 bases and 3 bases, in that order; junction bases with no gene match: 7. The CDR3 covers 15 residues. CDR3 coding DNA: TGTGCCAGCAGCCCGACAGGGGGAGGAACAGATACGCAGTATTTG. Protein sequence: CASSPTGGGTDTQYL.

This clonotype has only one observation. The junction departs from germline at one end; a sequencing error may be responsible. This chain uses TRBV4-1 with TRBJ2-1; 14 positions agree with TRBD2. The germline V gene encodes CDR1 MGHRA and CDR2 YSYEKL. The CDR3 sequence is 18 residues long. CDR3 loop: CASSLAGTSGSLFNEQYF. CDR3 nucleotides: TGCGCCAGCAGCCTCGCGGGGACTAGCGGGAGTCTTTTCAATGAGCAGTACTTT.

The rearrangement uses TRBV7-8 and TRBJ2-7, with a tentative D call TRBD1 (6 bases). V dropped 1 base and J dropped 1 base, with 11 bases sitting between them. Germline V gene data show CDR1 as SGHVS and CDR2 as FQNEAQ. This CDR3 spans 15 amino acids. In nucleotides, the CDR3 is TGTGCCAGCAGCTTAGTAGTGACAGGTTCCTACGAGCAGTACTTC. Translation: CASSLVVTGSYEQYF. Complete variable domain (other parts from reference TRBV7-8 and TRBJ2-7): GAGVSQSPRYKVAKRGQDVALRCDPISGHVSLFWYQQALGQGPEFLTYFQNEAQLDKSGLPSDRFFAERPEGSVSTLKIQRTQQEDSAVYLCASSLVVTGSYEQYFGPGTRLTVT.

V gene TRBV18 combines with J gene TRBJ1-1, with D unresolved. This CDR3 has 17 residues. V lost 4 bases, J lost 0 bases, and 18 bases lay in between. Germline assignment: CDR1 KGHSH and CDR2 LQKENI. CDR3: CASSLGLPRQLNTEAFF. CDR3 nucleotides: TGTGCCAGCTCACTTGGACTTCCCAGACAACTGAACACTGAAGCTTTCTTT.

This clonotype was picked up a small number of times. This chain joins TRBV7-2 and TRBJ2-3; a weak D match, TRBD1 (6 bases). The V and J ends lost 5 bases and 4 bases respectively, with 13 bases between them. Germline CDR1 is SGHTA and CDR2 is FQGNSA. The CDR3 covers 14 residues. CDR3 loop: CASSQGWSPDTQYF. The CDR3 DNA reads TGTGCCAGCAGCCAGGGGTGGAGCCCAGATACGCAGTATTTT. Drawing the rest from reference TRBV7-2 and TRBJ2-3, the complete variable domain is GAGVSQSPSNKVTEKGKDVELRCDPISGHTALYWYRQSLGQGLEFLIYFQGNSAPDKSGLPSDRFSAERTGGSVSTLTIQRTQQEDSAVYLCASSQGWSPDTQYFGPGTRLTVL.